Below are 2 T cell receptor beta chains sequenced from a single sample in a study of T-cell reconstitution after alpha-beta-depleted transplantation in children. The TCRbeta library incorporated unique molecular identifiers. Each CDR3 protein gets one entry after TCRdb re-called the PCR reads with MiXCR. The profile shows some 550,000 distinct CDR3 sequences, 23% of them singletons. The sequencing here drew on PBMCs, mostly from graft donor cells, taken 360 days after TCRalphabeta/CD19-depleted stem cell transplant. The receptors stem from a boy in the first two years of life who had a stem cell transplant for acute myeloid leukemia, so the T cells may come from the graft donor.

The V gene is TRBV4-3, the J gene TRBJ2-7; 8 bases agree with TRBD2. The CDR3 spans 15 residues. CDR1 and CDR2 (germline): LGHNA, YSLEER. V lost 0 bases to trimming and J lost 3 bases; unmatched junction nucleotides: 4. This CDR3 reads CASSQDTSGDYEQYF. The DNA of the CDR3 is TGCGCCAGCAGCCAAGATACTAGCGGTGACTACGAGCAGTACTTC.

This rearrangement joins TRBV6-5 to TRBJ2-3, with TRBD2 matching over 7 bases. The CDR3 loop spans 15 amino acids. Germline values: CDR1 MNHEY, CDR2 SVGAGI. The V segment lost 4 bases and the J segment 3 bases; nucleotides outside the gene matches: 7. The CDR3 nucleotides are TGTGCCAGCAGTTCCCAAGCGGGGTGGACAGATACGCAGTATTTT. Its translation: CASSSQAGWTDTQYF.